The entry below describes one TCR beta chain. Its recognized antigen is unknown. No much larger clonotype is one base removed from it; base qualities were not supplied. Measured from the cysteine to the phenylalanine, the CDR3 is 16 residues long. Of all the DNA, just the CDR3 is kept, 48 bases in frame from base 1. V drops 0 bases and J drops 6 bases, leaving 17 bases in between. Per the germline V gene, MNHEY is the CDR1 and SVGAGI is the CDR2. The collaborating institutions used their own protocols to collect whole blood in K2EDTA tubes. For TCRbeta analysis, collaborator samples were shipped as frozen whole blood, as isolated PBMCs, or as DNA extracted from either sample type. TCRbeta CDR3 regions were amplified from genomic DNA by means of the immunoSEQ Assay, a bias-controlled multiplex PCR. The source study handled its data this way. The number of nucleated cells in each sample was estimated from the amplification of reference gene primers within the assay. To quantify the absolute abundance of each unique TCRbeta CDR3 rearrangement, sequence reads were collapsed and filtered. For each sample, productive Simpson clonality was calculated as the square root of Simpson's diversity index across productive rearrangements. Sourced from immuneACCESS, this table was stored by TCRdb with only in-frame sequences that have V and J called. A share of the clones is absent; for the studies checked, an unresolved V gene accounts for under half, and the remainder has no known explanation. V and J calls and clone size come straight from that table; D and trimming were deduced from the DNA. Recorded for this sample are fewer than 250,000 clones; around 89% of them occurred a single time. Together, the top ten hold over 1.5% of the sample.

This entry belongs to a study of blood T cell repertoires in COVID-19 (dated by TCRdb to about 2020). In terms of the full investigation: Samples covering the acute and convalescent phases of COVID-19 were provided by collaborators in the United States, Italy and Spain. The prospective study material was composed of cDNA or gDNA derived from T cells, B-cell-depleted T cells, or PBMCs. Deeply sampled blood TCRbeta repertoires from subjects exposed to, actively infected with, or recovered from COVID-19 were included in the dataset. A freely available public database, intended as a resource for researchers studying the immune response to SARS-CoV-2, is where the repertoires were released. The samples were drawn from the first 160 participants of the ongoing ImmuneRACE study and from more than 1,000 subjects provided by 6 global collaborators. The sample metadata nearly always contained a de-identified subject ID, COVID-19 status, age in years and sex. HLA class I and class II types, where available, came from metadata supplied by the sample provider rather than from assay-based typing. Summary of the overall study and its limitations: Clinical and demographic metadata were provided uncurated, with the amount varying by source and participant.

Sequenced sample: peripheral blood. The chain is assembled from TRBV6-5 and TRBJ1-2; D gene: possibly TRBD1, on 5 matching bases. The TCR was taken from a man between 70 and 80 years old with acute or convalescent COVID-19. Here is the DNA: TGTGCCAGCAGTTACTCGGGACGACTCGGCGGGGATGGCTACACCTTC. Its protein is CASSYSGRLGGDGYTF.